This T cell receptor (beta chain) derives from a study of cytomegalovirus exposure and HLA in healthy donors. The PCR had 60 Vbeta and 13 Jbeta primers. This table comes from immunoSEQ multiplex PCR, and its TCRdb copy is limited to in-frame clones, with some not included. The repertoire holds roughly 150,000 clones, with around 78% as singletons. A word on this clone: Its antigen is currently unknown.

Study-level points and caveats: Sequencing depth roughly uniform across donors was assumed in presence/absence analyses. Sequencing likely produced, as an artifact, a cluster of highly shared sequence variants. The classifier, whose performance was assessed in both the original and validation cohorts, reportedly diagnosed cytomegalovirus status with high specificity and sensitivity.

The TCR was taken from a woman aged 35 to 49 in good health and CMV-seronegative. The sample comprised PBMCs.

This CDR3 reads CASSQDYVNIQYF. The CDR3 nucleotides read TGCGCCAGCAGCCAAGACTACGTAAACATTCAGTACTTC. The chain links TRBV4-1 to TRBJ2-4; D ambiguous. Trimming took 0 bases from V and 6 from J, leaving 6 bases between them. Germline V gene lookup returns CDR1 MGHRA and CDR2 YSYEKL. The CDR3 is 13 residues long.